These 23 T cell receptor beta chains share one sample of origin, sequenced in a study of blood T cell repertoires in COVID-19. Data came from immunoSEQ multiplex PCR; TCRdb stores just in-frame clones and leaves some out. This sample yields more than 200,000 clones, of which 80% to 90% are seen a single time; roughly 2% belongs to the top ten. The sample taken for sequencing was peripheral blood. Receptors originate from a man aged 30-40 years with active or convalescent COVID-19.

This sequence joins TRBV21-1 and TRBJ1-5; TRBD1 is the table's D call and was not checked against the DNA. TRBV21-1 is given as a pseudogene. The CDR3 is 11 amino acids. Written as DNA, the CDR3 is TGTGCCAGCAGCAAGGCTCAGCCCCAGCATTTT. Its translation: CASSKAQPQHF.

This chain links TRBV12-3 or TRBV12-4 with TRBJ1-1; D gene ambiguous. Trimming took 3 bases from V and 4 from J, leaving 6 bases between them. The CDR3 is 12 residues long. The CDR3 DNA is TGTGCCAGCAGTTTCTTCCGCACTGAAGCTTTCTTT. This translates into CASSFFRTEAFF.

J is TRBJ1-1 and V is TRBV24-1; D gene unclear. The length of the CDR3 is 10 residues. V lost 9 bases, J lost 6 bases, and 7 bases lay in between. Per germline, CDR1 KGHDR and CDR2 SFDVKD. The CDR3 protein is CATLFSEAFF. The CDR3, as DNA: TGTGCCACCCTCTTCTCTGAAGCTTTCTTT.

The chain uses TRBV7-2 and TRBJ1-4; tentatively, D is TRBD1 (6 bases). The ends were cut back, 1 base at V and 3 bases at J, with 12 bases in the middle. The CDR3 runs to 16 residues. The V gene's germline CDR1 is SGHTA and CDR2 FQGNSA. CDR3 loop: CASSLGPPGANEKLFF. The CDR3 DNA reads TGTGCCAGCAGCTTAGGCCCTCCAGGGGCTAATGAAAAACTGTTTTTT.

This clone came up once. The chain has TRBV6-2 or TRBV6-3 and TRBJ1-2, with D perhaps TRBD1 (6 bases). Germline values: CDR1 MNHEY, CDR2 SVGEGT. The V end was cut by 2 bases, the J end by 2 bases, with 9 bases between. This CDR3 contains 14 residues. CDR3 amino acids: CASSYGGPNYGYTF. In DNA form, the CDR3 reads TGTGCCAGCAGTTACGGGGGCCCCAACTATGGCTACACCTTC.

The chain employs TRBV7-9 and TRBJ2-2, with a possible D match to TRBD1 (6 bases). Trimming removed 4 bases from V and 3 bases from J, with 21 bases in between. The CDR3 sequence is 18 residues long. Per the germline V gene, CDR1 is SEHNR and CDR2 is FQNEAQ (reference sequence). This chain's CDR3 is CASSSDRRTGLHTGELFF. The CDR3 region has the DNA TGTGCCAGCAGCTCCGACCGCAGAACAGGGTTACACACCGGGGAGCTGTTTTTT.

The CDR3: CASSLAGLAGEDTQYF. DNA for the CDR3: TGTGCCAGCAGCTTAGCGGGGCTAGCGGGGGAGGATACGCAGTATTTT. The rearrangement links TRBV7-2 to TRBJ2-3, with TRBD2 matching 10 bases. V dropped 0 bases and J dropped 6; count of bases not matched to a gene: 6. The germline gives CDR1 SGHTA, CDR2 FQGNSA. This CDR3 contains 16 residues.

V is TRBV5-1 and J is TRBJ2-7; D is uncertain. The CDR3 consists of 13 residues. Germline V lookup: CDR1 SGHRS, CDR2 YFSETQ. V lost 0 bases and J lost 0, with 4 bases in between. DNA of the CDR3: TGCGCCAGCAGCTTGGACGGCTCCTACGAGCAGTACTTC. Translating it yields CASSLDGSYEQYF.

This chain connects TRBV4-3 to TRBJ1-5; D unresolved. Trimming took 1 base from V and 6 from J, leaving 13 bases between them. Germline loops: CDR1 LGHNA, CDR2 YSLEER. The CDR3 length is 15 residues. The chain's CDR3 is CASSQGPPEGQPQHF. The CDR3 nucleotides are TGCGCCAGCAGCCAAGGCCCACCGGAGGGTCAGCCCCAGCATTTT.

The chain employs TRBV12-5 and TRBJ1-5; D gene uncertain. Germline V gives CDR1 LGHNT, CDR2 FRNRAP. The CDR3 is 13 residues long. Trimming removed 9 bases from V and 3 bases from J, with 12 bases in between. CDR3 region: CASAMRDNQPQHF. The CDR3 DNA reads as TGTGCTAGCGCCATGAGGGACAATCAGCCCCAGCATTTT.

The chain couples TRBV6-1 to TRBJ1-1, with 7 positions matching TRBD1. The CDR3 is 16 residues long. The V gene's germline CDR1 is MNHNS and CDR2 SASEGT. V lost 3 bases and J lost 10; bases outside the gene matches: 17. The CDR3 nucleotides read TGTGCCAGCAGTGAGTATCCGGGACAGACGACGGCCGGAGCTTTCTTT. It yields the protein CASSEYPGQTTAGAFF.

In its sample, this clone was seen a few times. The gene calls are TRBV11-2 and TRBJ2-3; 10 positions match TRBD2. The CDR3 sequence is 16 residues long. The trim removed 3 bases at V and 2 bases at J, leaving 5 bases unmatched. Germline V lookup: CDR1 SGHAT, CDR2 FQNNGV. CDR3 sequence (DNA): TGTGCCAGCAGCTTGTTAAGCGGGGGGGCCACAGATACGCAGTATTTT. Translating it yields CASSLLSGGATDTQYF.

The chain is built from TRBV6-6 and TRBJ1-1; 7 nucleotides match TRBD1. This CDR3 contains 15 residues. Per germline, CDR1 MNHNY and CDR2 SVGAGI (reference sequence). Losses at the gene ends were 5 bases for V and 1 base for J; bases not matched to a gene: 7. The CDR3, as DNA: TGTGCCAGCAGTCCCCCGACAGGGAAGAACACTGAAGCTTTCTTT. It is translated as CASSPPTGKNTEAFF.

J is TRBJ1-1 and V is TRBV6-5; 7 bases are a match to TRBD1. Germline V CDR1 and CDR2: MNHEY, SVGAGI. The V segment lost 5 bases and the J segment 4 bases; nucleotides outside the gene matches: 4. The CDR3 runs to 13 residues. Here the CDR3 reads CASSRQGGTEAFF. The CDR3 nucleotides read TGTGCCAGCAGTCGACAGGGAGGCACTGAAGCTTTCTTT.

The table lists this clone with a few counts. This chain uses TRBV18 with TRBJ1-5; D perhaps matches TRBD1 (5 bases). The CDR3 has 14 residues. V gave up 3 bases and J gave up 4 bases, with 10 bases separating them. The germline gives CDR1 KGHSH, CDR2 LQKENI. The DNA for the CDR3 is TGTGCCAGCTCACCTGGTAGGGGAAATCAGCCCCAGCATTTT. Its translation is CASSPGRGNQPQHF.

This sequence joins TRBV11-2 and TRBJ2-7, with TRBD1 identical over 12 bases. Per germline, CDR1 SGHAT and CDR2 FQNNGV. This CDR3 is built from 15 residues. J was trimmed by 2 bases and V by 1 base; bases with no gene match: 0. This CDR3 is CASSLGDRGPYEQYF. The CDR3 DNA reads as TGTGCCAGCAGCTTAGGGGACAGGGGGCCCTACGAGCAGTACTTC.

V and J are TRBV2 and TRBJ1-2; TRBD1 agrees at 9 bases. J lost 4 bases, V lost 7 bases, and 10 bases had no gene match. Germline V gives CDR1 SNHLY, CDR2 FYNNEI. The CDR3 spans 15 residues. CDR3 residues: CASTDEDRGPYGYTF. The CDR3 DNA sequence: TGTGCCAGCACCGACGAGGACAGGGGACCCTATGGCTACACCTTC. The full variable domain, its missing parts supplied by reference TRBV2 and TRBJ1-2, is EPEVTQTPSHQVTQMGQEVILRCVPISNHLYFYWYRQILGQKVEFLVSFYNNEISEKSEIFDDQFSVERPDGSNFTLKIRSTKLEDSAMYFCASTDEDRGPYGYTFGSGTRLTVV.

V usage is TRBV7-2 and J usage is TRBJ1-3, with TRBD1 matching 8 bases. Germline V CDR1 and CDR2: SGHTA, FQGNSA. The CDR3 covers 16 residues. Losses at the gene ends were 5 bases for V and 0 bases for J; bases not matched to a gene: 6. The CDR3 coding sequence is TGTGCCAGCAGCCCGACAGGGGCCCCCTCTGGAAACACCATATATTTT. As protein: CASSPTGAPSGNTIYF.

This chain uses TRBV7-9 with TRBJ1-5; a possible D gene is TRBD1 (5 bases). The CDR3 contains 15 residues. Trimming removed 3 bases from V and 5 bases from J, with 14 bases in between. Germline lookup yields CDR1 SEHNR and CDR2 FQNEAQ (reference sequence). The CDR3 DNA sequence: TGTGCCAGCAGCTTGAGCAGGGAGGGTTATCAGCCCCAGCATTTT. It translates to CASSLSREGYQPQHF.

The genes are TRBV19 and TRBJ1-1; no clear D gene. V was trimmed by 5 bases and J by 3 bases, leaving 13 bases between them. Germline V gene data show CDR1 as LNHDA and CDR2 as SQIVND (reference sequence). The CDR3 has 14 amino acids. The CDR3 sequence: CASSPSVQDTEAFF. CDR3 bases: TGTGCCAGTAGTCCTTCGGTGCAGGACACTGAAGCTTTCTTT.

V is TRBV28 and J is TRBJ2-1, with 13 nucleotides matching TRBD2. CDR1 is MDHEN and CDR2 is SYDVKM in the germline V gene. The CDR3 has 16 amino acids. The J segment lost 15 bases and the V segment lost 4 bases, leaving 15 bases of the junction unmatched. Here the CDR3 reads CASSSLTSGGSRGWFF. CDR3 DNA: TGTGCCAGCAGTTCCCTGACTAGCGGGGGGTCCCGAGGGTGGTTCTTC.

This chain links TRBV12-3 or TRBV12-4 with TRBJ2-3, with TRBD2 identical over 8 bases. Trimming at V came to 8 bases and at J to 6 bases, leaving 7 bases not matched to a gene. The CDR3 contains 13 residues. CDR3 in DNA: TGTGCCAGCTTGAGGCGGGGGGACGATACGCAGTATTTT. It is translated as CASLRRGDDTQYF.

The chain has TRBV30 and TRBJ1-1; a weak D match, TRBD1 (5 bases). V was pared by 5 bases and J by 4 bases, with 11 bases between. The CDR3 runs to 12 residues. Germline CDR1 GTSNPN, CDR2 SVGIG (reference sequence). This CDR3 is CAWEQGVTEAFF. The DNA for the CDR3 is TGTGCCTGGGAGCAGGGTGTCACTGAAGCTTTCTTT. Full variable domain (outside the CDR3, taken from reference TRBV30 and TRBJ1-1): SQTIHQWPATLVQPVGSPLSLECTVEGTSNPNLYWYRQAAGRGLQLLFYSVGIGQISSEVPQNLSASRPQDRQFILSSKKLLLSDSGFYLCAWEQGVTEAFFGQGTRLTVV.